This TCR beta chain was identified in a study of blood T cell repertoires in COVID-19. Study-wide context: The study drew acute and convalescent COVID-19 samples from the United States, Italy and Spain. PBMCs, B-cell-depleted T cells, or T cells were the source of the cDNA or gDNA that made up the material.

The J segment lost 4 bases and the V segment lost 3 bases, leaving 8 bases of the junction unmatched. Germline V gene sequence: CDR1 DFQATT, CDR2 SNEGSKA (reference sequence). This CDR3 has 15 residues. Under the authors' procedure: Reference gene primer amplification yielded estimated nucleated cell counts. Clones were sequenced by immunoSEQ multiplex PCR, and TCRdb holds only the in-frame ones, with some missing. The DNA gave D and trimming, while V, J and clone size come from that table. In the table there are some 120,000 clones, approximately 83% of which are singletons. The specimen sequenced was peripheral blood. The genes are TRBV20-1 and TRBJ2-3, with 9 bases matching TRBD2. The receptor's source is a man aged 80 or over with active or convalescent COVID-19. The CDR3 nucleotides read TGCAGTGCTAGTCCCCTGCGGGAGGGCGCAGATACGCAGTATTTT. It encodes CSASPLREGADTQYF.